This T cell receptor beta chain appears in the sequencing data of a study of shared clonotypes between healthy human individuals. Study-level findings and limits: Sampling covered nothing but blood. Tissue TCR repertoires likely differ from those found in blood.

Comments on this clone: What it binds is unknown.

CDR1 and CDR2 (germline): GTSNPN, SVGIG (reference sequence). The CDR3 length is 13 residues. Trimming shortened V by 2 bases and J by 5 bases, and 9 bases separated the two germline ends. Authors' analysis steps: Junction-only sequences produced by ImmunoSEQ had no quality scores, so filtering differed. Sequencing was performed with immunoSEQ multiplex PCR; in TCRdb, only in-frame clones are kept and a portion is missing. V, J and clone size were drawn from that table, and D and trimming were deduced from the DNA. The sample has fewer than 1.4 million clones, around 78% seen once. What was sequenced was memory CD4+ T cells from PBMCs. Specified subset: CD45RA-negative fraction. This chain joins TRBV30 and TRBJ2-2, with D perhaps assigned TRBD1 or TRBD2 (5 bases each). The TCR sequence derives from a man between 18 and 35 years old in good health. Some clones in this sample may be carry-over from other donors' samples. The CDR3 protein is CAWSRGLTGELFF. CDR3 sequence (DNA): TGTGCCTGGAGTCGGGGCCTTACCGGGGAGCTGTTTTTT.